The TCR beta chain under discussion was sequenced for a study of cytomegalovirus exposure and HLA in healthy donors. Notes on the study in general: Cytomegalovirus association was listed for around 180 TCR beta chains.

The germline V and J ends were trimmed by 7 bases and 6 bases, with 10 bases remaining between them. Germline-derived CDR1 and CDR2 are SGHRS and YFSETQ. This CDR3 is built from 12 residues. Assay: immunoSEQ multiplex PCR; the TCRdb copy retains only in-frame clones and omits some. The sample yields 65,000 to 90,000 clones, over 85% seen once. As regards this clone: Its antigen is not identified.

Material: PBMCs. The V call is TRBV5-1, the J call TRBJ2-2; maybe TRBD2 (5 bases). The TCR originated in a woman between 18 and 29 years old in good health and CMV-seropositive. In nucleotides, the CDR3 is TGCGCCAGCGGGTTCGGGGCCGGGGAGCTGTTTTTT. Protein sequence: CASGFGAGELFF.